This TCR beta chain was recorded in a study of T-cell memory formation after mild COVID-19. A few counts support this clonotype. TCRdb analysed the 5' RACE reads with MiXCR anew, one entry per CDR3 protein. The sample holds 390,000 or so distinct CDR3 sequences, roughly 15% seen once. This CDR3 spans 15 amino acids. Germline V gives CDR1 SGHRS, CDR2 YFSETQ. V was clipped by 0 bases and J by 8 bases; unmatched bases: 4. The chain has TRBV5-1 and TRBJ1-4; 10 bases are shared with TRBD1. Sample: PBMCs or a T cell subset sorted from them (not recorded which). This receptor was obtained from a man aged 18 to 29 who had mild COVID-19 (a few samples of this study predate the infection). Cell type and time point are not known. CDR3 in amino acids: CASSLGDRGLEKLFF. DNA for the CDR3: TGCGCCAGCAGCTTGGGGGACAGGGGCCTAGAAAAACTGTTTTTT.